These 14 T cell receptor beta chains share one sample of origin, sequenced in a study of blood T cell repertoires in COVID-19. Here immunoSEQ multiplex PCR was the method, and the copy in TCRdb shows in-frame clones only, minus some. The table has approximately 200,000 clones, just over 85% seen once. What was sequenced was peripheral blood. Every receptor here comes from a man aged 50-60 years with acute or convalescent COVID-19.

In its sample, this clone was seen a few times. This rearrangement joins TRBV18 to TRBJ1-2, with D maybe TRBD1 (5 bases). V was pared by 2 bases and J by 1 base, with 14 bases between. The CDR3 runs to 16 residues. CDR1 and CDR2 (germline): KGHSH, LQKENI. The CDR3 region is CASSPNAGRDNYGYTF. The CDR3 nucleotides read TGTGCCAGCTCACCAAACGCGGGGCGGGATAACTATGGCTACACCTTC.

V gene TRBV19 combines with J gene TRBJ1-5, with 7 positions matching TRBD1. V shed 3 bases, J shed 6 bases, and the junction held 11 bases outside the gene matches. From germline, CDR1 is LNHDA and CDR2 SQIVND (reference sequence). This CDR3 has 16 residues. This chain's CDR3 is CASSMGGGGRSQPQHF. CDR3 in DNA: TGTGCCAGTAGTATGGGAGGGGGCGGGAGGAGTCAGCCCCAGCATTTT.

This clone has only one observation. The genes are TRBV5-5 and TRBJ2-4; D remains ambiguous. From germline, CDR1 is SGHKS and CDR2 YYEKEE (reference sequence). The CDR3 is 18 residues long. The V and J ends lost 0 bases and 1 base respectively, with 17 bases between them. The CDR3 spells CASSLDINAPRAKNIQYF. DNA of the CDR3: TGTGCCAGCAGCTTGGATATAAACGCACCGAGGGCCAAAAACATTCAGTACTTC.

This chain uses TRBV6-5 with TRBJ1-2, with 8 bases lining up with TRBD1. Trimming at V came to 6 bases and at J to 6 bases, leaving 6 bases not matched to a gene. This CDR3 region has 13 residues. CDR1 and CDR2 (germline): MNHEY, SVGAGI. The CDR3 protein is CASRRDRQDGYTF. As DNA, the CDR3 is TGTGCCAGCAGGAGGGACAGGCAAGATGGCTACACCTTC.

V and J are TRBV6-5 and TRBJ1-2; D might be TRBD1 (5 bases). Germline-derived CDR1 and CDR2 are MNHEY and SVGAGI. This CDR3 region has 14 residues. Trimming stripped 6 bases from V and 4 bases from J, with 15 bases between. The CDR3 reads CASRSAGSGYGYTF. As DNA, the CDR3 is TGTGCCAGCAGATCTGCAGGGTCGGGCTATGGCTACACCTTC.

The chain uses TRBV29-1 and TRBJ1-2; perhaps TRBD1 as D (5 bases). The germline V and J ends were trimmed by 2 bases and 5 bases, with 15 bases remaining between them. The CDR3 extends over 14 amino acids. Germline assignment: CDR1 SQVTM and CDR2 ANQGSEA. CDR3 coding DNA: TGCAGCGTTGAATTGGTAGCAGGGTCGTATGGCTACACCTTC. It codes for CSVELVAGSYGYTF.

The chain carries TRBV6-5 and TRBJ1-5, with D possibly being TRBD1 (6 bases). The V gene's germline CDR1 is MNHEY and CDR2 SVGAGI. Between the trimmed V and J ends, which lost 8 bases and 4 bases, there was a span of 18 bases. This CDR3 has 15 residues. DNA of the CDR3: TGTGCCAGCCACCGATCACAGGGTACTAATCAGCCCCAGCATTTT. It codes for CASHRSQGTNQPQHF.

Comments on this clone: The same CDR3 also results from other DNA sequences found in this sample. This rearrangement joins TRBV10-1 to TRBJ1-1, with no clear D. Germline CDR1 and CDR2: WNHNN and SYGVQD (reference sequence). V lost 8 bases to trimming and J lost 5 bases, with 18 bases between them. There are 14 residues in the CDR3. The CDR3 nucleotides are TGCGCCAGCTCGCGGGATCTTGGAGGGACTGAAGCTTTCTTT. Protein sequence: CASSRDLGGTEAFF.

This clone has just a few counts. The gene calls are TRBV6-5 and TRBJ1-4; no clear D gene. Deletions cut 2 bases from V and 8 bases from J, with 12 bases between. This CDR3 has 14 residues. Germline CDR1 reads MNHEY; CDR2 reads SVGAGI. Here the CDR3 DNA reads TGTGCCAGCAGTTACGCGGCAAGAGGGGAAAAACTGTTTTTT. Amino acid sequence: CASSYAARGEKLFF.

This chain connects TRBV5-4 to TRBJ2-5; 8 nucleotides agree with TRBD1. The V gene's germline CDR1 is SGHNT and CDR2 YYREEE (reference sequence). Losses at the gene ends were 5 bases for V and 4 bases for J; bases not matched to a gene: 7. This CDR3 has 14 amino acids. The DNA of the CDR3 is TGTGCCAGCAGACACCCAGGACAGGGAGAGACCCAGTACTTC. Protein sequence: CASRHPGQGETQYF. Based on the CDR3 plus reference TRBV5-4 and TRBJ2-5, the full variable domain is ETGVTQSPTHLIKTRGQQVTLRCSSQSGHNTVSWYQQALGQGPQFIFQYYREEENGRGNFPPRFSGLQFPNYSSELNVNALELDDSALYLCASRHPGQGETQYFGPGTRLLVL.

The chain combines TRBV2 with TRBJ1-1; tentatively, D is TRBD1 (6 bases). V dropped 4 bases and J dropped 5 bases, with 14 bases sitting between them. The CDR3 length is 14 residues. The germline gives CDR1 SNHLY, CDR2 FYNNEI. This CDR3 is CASSVLDRGTEAFF. The CDR3 coding sequence is TGTGCCAGCAGTGTCCTCGATAGGGGGACTGAAGCTTTCTTT.

The gene calls are TRBV18 and TRBJ1-4; TRBD1 might be the D (6 bases). Trimming took 1 base from V and 0 from J, leaving 9 bases between them. Germline V gene lookup returns CDR1 KGHSH and CDR2 LQKENI. CDR3 length equals 16 residues. CDR3 in DNA: TGTGCCAGCTCACCACAAAGGGGGTCAACTAATGAAAAACTGTTTTTT. It yields the protein CASSPQRGSTNEKLFF.

This sequence joins TRBV6-5 and TRBJ2-7, with 9 bases lining up with TRBD1. Losses at the gene ends were 6 bases for V and 3 bases for J; bases not matched to a gene: 9. The CDR3 spans 15 residues. Germline loops: CDR1 MNHEY, CDR2 SVGAGI. CDR3 region: CASRSAGTGRYEQYF. The CDR3 coding sequence is TGTGCCAGCAGGTCCGCGGGGACAGGGCGCTACGAGCAGTACTTC.

This chain joins TRBV5-6 and TRBJ2-3; a weak D match, TRBD2 (6 bases). The CDR3 sequence is 15 residues long. Germline-derived CDR1 and CDR2 are SGHDT and YYEEEE. Deletions cut 5 bases from V and 2 bases from J, with 15 bases between. The CDR3 bases are TGTGCCAGCAGTCGGGCGGCGGGGTCCACAGATACGCAGTATTTT. It encodes CASSRAAGSTDTQYF.